Below, one TCR beta chain is given with its context. The same CDR3 arises from other DNA sequences in this sample as well. The sample is drawn from a study of blood T cell repertoires in COVID-19. Profiled with immunoSEQ multiplex PCR; TCRdb holds only in-frame clones, not every one. The data contain about 250,000 clones, approximately 83% of them singletons. Per germline, CDR1 MNHEY and CDR2 SMNVEV (reference sequence). The CDR3 runs 12 residues. V lost 3 bases and J lost 5, with 5 bases in between. The clonotype comes from a man aged 50-59 years who had recovered from COVID-19. The sequencing sample was made of PBMCs or T cells enriched from blood (not recorded which). The rearrangement links TRBV27 to TRBJ1-5; D gene ambiguous. As DNA, the CDR3 is TGTGCCAGCAGTTTCCCAGATCAGCCCCAGCATTTT. This encodes CASSFPDQPQHF.